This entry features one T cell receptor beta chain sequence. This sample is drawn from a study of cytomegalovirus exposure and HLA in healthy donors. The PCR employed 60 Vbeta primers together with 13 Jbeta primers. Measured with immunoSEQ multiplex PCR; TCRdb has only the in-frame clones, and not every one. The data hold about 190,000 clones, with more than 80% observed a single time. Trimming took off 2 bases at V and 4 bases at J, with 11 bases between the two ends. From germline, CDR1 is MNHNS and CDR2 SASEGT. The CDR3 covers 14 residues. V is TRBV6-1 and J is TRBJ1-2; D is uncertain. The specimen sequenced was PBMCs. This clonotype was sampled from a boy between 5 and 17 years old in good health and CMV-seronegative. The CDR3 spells CASSEPYRIYGYTF. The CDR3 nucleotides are TGTGCCAGCAGTGAACCCTATAGAATCTATGGCTACACCTTC.